These 20 T cell receptor beta chains originate from one sample sequenced in a study of patients and donors after allogeneic stem cell transplantation. Using its own MiXCR run on the RT-PCR reads, TCRdb lists one record per CDR3 protein. Of about 410,000 distinct CDR3 sequences listed, approximately 16% were seen once; the top ten hold around 7.2%. Source material: blood, either unsorted or a sorted T cell fraction (not recorded which). These TCRs come from a human donor who was either an allogeneic HSCT recipient or a stem cell or donor lymphocyte infusion donor (not recorded which). It is not recorded whose cells these are; they may come from a transplant donor.

This sequence joins TRBV20-1 and TRBJ1-5, with 7 positions matching TRBD1. V was clipped by 3 bases and J by 5 bases; unmatched bases: 7. The CDR3 is made up of 14 amino acids. CDR1 is DFQATT and CDR2 is SNEGSKA in the germline V gene (reference sequence). The CDR3 reads CSARTRQGHQPQHF. The CDR3 DNA reads as TGCAGTGCTAGGACCCGACAGGGACATCAGCCCCAGCATTTT.

This rearrangement joins TRBV20-1 to TRBJ1-6; possible D gene TRBD1, 5 bases. The CDR3 is 15 amino acids. The germline gives CDR1 DFQATT, CDR2 SNEGSKA (reference sequence). Trimming shortened V by 3 bases and J by 6 bases, and 15 bases separated the two germline ends. The CDR3 region is CSASLGTRGNSPLHF. The CDR3 nucleotides read TGCAGTGCTAGTTTAGGGACCCGGGGTAATTCACCCCTCCACTTT.

The genes are TRBV10-3 and TRBJ1-6, with TRBD1 matching over 7 bases. The CDR3 consists of 16 residues. Losses at the gene ends were 8 bases for V and 4 bases for J; bases not matched to a gene: 11. Germline CDR1 is ENHRY and CDR2 is SYGVKD. The CDR3 sequence: CAIWSGTVDYNSPLHF. The DNA of the CDR3 is TGTGCCATCTGGTCCGGGACAGTCGATTATAATTCACCCCTCCACTTT.

This clonotype was observed many times. The CDR3 DNA sequence: TGTGCCATCACCGACTCGGGACTCCCCACAGATACGCAGTATTTT. Its translation: CAITDSGLPTDTQYF. The chain is built from TRBV10-3 and TRBJ2-3, with D perhaps matching TRBD2 (6 bases). The V end lost 7 bases, the J end lost 2 bases, and 16 bases lay between the germline ends. Germline CDR1 is ENHRY and CDR2 is SYGVKD. This CDR3 region has 15 residues.

The gene calls are TRBV20-1 and TRBJ2-7; 10 bases align to TRBD1. The CDR3 runs to 13 residues. Germline V gene data show CDR1 as DFQATT and CDR2 as SNEGSKA (reference sequence). J was trimmed by 4 bases and V by 5 bases; bases with no gene match: 5. The CDR3 sequence is CSASRTGGYEQYF. The CDR3 DNA sequence: TGCAGTGCTTCCCGGACAGGGGGTTACGAGCAGTACTTC.

This clonotype was seen a few times. The chain recombines TRBV24-1 with TRBJ2-2; TRBD1 aligns across 7 bases. Germline V lookup: CDR1 KGHDR, CDR2 SFDVKD. J gave up 4 bases and V 6 bases, and 1 base lay outside the gene matches. This CDR3 contains 13 residues. CDR3: CATSRQGTGELFF. Here the CDR3 DNA reads TGTGCCACCAGTAGACAGGGCACCGGGGAGCTGTTTTTT.

The chain combines TRBV5-1 with TRBJ2-7; 10 nucleotides agree with TRBD1. The CDR3 loop spans 15 amino acids. Germline loops: CDR1 SGHRS, CDR2 YFSETQ. V lost 3 bases, J lost 5 bases, and 8 bases stayed unmatched. Here the CDR3 reads CASSWGTGVKNEQYF. CDR3 nucleotide sequence: TGCGCCAGCAGCTGGGGGACAGGGGTTAAGAACGAGCAGTACTTC.

The chain joins TRBV18 to TRBJ1-1; 7 bases are shared with TRBD1. The CDR3 consists of 17 residues. Trimming at V came to 2 bases and at J to 0 bases, leaving 9 bases not matched to a gene. Looked up from germline, CDR1 is KGHSH and CDR2 is LQKENI. CDR3 region: CASSPIRTGPMNTEAFF. CDR3 bases: TGTGCCAGCTCACCAATAAGGACAGGACCGATGAACACTGAAGCTTTCTTT.

This clonotype was counted between two and nine times. The genes are TRBV10-3 and TRBJ1-1; D remains unclear. V was trimmed by 11 bases and J by 3 bases, leaving 16 bases between them. This CDR3 is built from 13 residues. The germline CDR1 and CDR2 sequences are ENHRY and SYGVKD. The CDR3 DNA reads TGTGCCTCTCAAGTACGGGTGGACACTGAAGCTTTCTTT. It is translated as CASQVRVDTEAFF.

The CDR3 region is CASSTRTSGRAANTGELFF. The CDR3 region has the DNA TGTGCCAGCAGCACTCGGACTAGCGGGAGGGCCGCGAACACCGGGGAGCTGTTTTTT. The chain joins TRBV13 to TRBJ2-2, with TRBD2 matching over 15 bases. CDR1 is PRHDT, CDR2 FYEKMQ, per germline (reference sequence). The CDR3 covers 19 residues. V was pared by 5 bases and J by 0 bases, with 7 bases of the junction left unmatched. Combining the CDR3 with reference TRBV13 and TRBJ2-2 gives the whole variable domain AAGVIQSPRHLIKEKRETATLKCYPIPRHDTVYWYQQGPGQDPQFLISFYEKMQSDKGSIPDRFSAQQFSDYHSELNMSSLELGDSALYFCASSTRTSGRAANTGELFFGEGSRLTVL.

The rearrangement joins TRBV7-9 to TRBJ2-2, with TRBD1 identical over 11 bases. Unmatched junction bases numbered 1, after V lost 1 base and J lost 6 bases. Germline assignment: CDR1 SEHNR and CDR2 FQNEAQ (reference sequence). The length of the CDR3 is 15 residues. The CDR3 spells CASSLGTGGAGELFF. The CDR3 coding sequence is TGTGCCAGCAGCTTAGGGACAGGGGGCGCCGGGGAGCTGTTTTTT.

The gene calls are TRBV2 and TRBJ1-5; D unresolved. Looked up from germline, CDR1 is SNHLY and CDR2 is FYNNEI. The CDR3 covers 13 residues. Trimming left V 6 bases short and J 3 bases short, with 9 bases between. The CDR3 loop is CASRGSINQPQHF. The CDR3 nucleotides are TGTGCCAGCAGGGGATCGATCAATCAGCCCCAGCATTTT.

The V call is TRBV11-3, the J call TRBJ2-1; 8 bases are a match to TRBD2. The V segment lost 4 bases and the J segment 4 bases; nucleotides outside the gene matches: 6. Germline-derived CDR1 and CDR2 are SGHNT and YENEEA. This CDR3 has 15 amino acids. DNA for the CDR3: TGTGCCAGCAGCTCCGGACTAGCCCCTTACAATGAGCAGTTCTTC. It encodes CASSSGLAPYNEQFF.

J is TRBJ2-3 and V is TRBV12-3 or TRBV12-4, with 12 bases lining up with TRBD2. The CDR3 covers 17 residues. V lost 6 bases and J lost 0; bases outside the gene matches: 7. CDR3 protein: CASRLWGTSGSTDTQYF. The CDR3 DNA is TGTGCCAGCAGATTATGGGGGACTAGCGGGAGCACAGATACGCAGTATTTT.

This clonotype appeared a few times. The chain couples TRBV24-1 to TRBJ2-3; 11 bases are shared with TRBD2. Germline loops: CDR1 KGHDR, CDR2 SFDVKD. The CDR3 length is 16 residues. The V gene end was trimmed by 4 bases and the J gene end by 4 bases; junction bases not matched to a gene: 6. CDR3 loop: CATSDPGTSGSDTQYF. CDR3 DNA: TGTGCCACCAGTGACCCCGGGACTAGCGGCTCAGATACGCAGTATTTT.

The V and J genes are TRBV5-1 and TRBJ1-2; 8 bases are shared with TRBD1. Germline CDR1 reads SGHRS; CDR2 reads YFSETQ. The CDR3 consists of 13 residues. J gave up 3 bases and V 5 bases, and 3 bases lay outside the gene matches. The CDR3 sequence is CASSQTGDYGYTF. CDR3 in DNA: TGCGCCAGCAGTCAGACAGGGGACTATGGCTACACCTTC. Full variable domain (outside the CDR3, taken from reference TRBV5-1 and TRBJ1-2): KAGVTQTPRYLIKTRGQQVTLSCSPISGHRSVSWYQQTPGQGLQFLFEYFSETQRNKGNFPGRFSGRQFSNSRSEMNVSTLELGDSALYLCASSQTGDYGYTFGSGTRLTVV.

The V call is TRBV6-5, the J call TRBJ2-1, with a tentative D call TRBD1 (6 bases). The CDR3 has 13 amino acids. The V and J ends lost 4 bases and 9 bases respectively, with 13 bases between them. Germline loops: CDR1 MNHEY, CDR2 SVGAGI. The CDR3 sequence: CASSSQGLGEQFF. The CDR3 DNA sequence: TGTGCCAGCAGTTCCCAGGGGCTGGGTGAGCAGTTCTTC.

This clonotype was observed a handful of times. This chain links TRBV5-1 with TRBJ1-3, with no clear D. Germline V CDR1 and CDR2: SGHRS, YFSETQ. Trimming stripped 0 bases from V and 0 bases from J, with 10 bases between. The CDR3 totals 16 residues. The CDR3 bases are TGCGCCAGCAGCTTGGCCGGGAGGAACTCTGGAAACACCATATATTTT. It specifies CASSLAGRNSGNTIYF.

This clonotype has at least ten counts. This CDR3 is CASSLVANTGELFF. CDR3 DNA: TGCGCCAGCAGCTTGGTAGCGAACACCGGGGAGCTGTTTTTT. V usage is TRBV5-1 and J usage is TRBJ2-2; no clear D. V was clipped by 0 bases and J by 0 bases, with 3 bases between them. In germline, CDR1 is SGHRS, CDR2 YFSETQ. The CDR3 totals 14 residues.

This clonotype has at least ten counts. The CDR3 reads CSVHGRLPNTEAFF. The CDR3 nucleotides are TGCAGCGTTCACGGCAGACTGCCGAACACTGAAGCTTTCTTT. The rearrangement links TRBV29-1 to TRBJ1-1, with no clear D. Per the germline V gene, CDR1 is SQVTM and CDR2 is ANQGSEA. V dropped 5 bases and J dropped 1 base, with 14 bases sitting between them. The CDR3 is made up of 14 amino acids.